The present entry profiles one T cell receptor beta chain with its context. The target antigen is unknown. A junction end diverges from the germline sequence, so it may reflect a read error. The data were taken from a study of breast tumors, draining lymph nodes, adjacent tissues. Study-level results: Tumors had less TCR diversity than lymph nodes, more than nontumor tissue. Data only fit, rather than demonstrated, lymph node origin of most tumor T cells.

TCRdb analysed the multiplex PCR reads with MiXCR anew, one entry per CDR3 protein. The sample records approximately 280,000 distinct CDR3 sequences, 30% being singletons. The lymph nodes were axillary draining lymph nodes from breast cancer patients. The sample consisted of axillary lymph node tissue. This TCR was recovered from a female donor with breast cancer. Some clones in this sample may be carry-over from other donors' samples.

CDR3 sequence (DNA): TGTGCCGGCAGCTCGGGTCAGGGAGGCACCAATGAGCAGTTCTTC. It encodes CAGSSGQGGTNEQFF. V and J are TRBV11-3 and TRBJ2-1; possibly TRBD2 for D (6 bases). CDR1 is SGHNT, CDR2 YENEEA, per germline. This CDR3 is built from 15 residues.